This T cell receptor beta chain was identified in a study of T-cell reconstitution after alpha-beta-depleted transplantation in children. With respect to this clonotype: This sequence may be a read error, since a much larger clone differs from it by one base.

Using unique molecular identifiers, the investigators prepared the TCRbeta library. TCRdb itself ran the PCR reads through MiXCR, one entry per CDR3 protein. The sample records about 260,000 distinct CDR3 sequences, 6.5% to 10% being singletons. The CDR3 consists of 17 residues. In germline, CDR1 is LGHDT, CDR2 YNNKEL (reference sequence). The V and J genes are TRBV3-1 and TRBJ2-2; D is possibly TRBD1 (5 bases). Source: PBMCs, mostly from graft donor cells, taken 180 days after TCRalphabeta/CD19-depleted stem cell transplant. The source of this sequence is a male patient younger than 18 who had a stem cell transplant for acute lymphoblastic leukemia, so the T cells may come from the graft donor. The CDR3 here is CACSQVTGAEGTGELFF. CDR3 sequence (DNA): TGTGCCTGCAGCCAAGTCACAGGCGCCGAAGGCACCGGGGAGCTGTTTTTT.